This entry is about one T cell receptor beta chain. Its antigen is not known. This specimen belongs to a study of shared clonotypes between healthy human individuals. Each sample came from a Caucasian adult donor living in Nashville, Tennessee. Study-level results: Between a handful of donors, naive CD4 clonotypes were shared at a level of about 5%. The sole specimen, blood, was sampled, and tissue repertoires likely differ.

CDR1 is SGHDN and CDR2 is FVKESK in the germline V gene. The CDR3 runs 13 residues. V lost 2 bases to trimming and J lost 9 bases, with 8 bases between them. Deep was the level at which the assay was run. Method: immunoSEQ multiplex PCR; TCRdb's copy keeps in-frame clones and lacks some. The table has about 2 million clones, around 95% seen once; the top ten hold about 0.13%. The TCR sequence derives from a man aged 18 to 30 in good health. The J gene is TRBJ1-6, the V gene TRBV14; D unresolved. The source material was naive CD4+ T cells sorted from blood. As for subset: CD45RA+ positively selected. For the CDR3, the DNA is TGTGCCAGCAGCCAATCCGGGTTTTCACCCCTCCACTTT. Translation gives CASSQSGFSPLHF.